These 18 T cell receptor beta chains were sequenced from one sample in a study of shared clonotypes between healthy human individuals. Clones were read by immunoSEQ multiplex PCR, and TCRdb kept only the in-frame ones, dropping some. Of about 1 million clones in the sample, approximately 76% were seen once. The sequencing input was memory CD4+ T cells sorted from blood. Specified subset: CD45RA-negative fraction. The receptors shown here come from a man between 18 and 35 years old in good health.

This sequence joins TRBV6-5 and TRBJ2-7, with D perhaps TRBD2 (6 bases). The CDR3 length is 14 residues. Germline CDR1 is MNHEY and CDR2 is SVGAGI. V shed 2 bases and J shed 6 bases, with 14 bases lying between them. The CDR3 spells CASSYGLVGGEQYF. The CDR3 coding sequence is TGTGCCAGCAGTTACGGACTTGTGGGGGGCGAGCAGTACTTC.

The chain recombines TRBV7-2 with TRBJ1-5; no firm D call. The CDR3 consists of 13 residues. The germline CDR1 and CDR2 sequences are SGHTA and FQGNSA. The germline V and J ends were trimmed by 3 bases and 7 bases, with 10 bases remaining between them. CDR3 loop: CASSFWVGQPQHF. The CDR3 bases are TGTGCCAGCAGCTTCTGGGTAGGACAGCCCCAGCATTTT.

This clone was seen more than once but under ten times. The rearrangement links TRBV6-6 to TRBJ1-6; D perhaps matches TRBD1 (6 bases). CDR1 and CDR2 from the germline V gene are MNHNY and SVGAGI (reference sequence). CDR3 length: 14 residues. V was clipped by 7 bases and J by 5 bases, with 12 bases between them. CDR3 coding DNA: TGTGCCAGCACCCAACAGGGAAATAATTCACCCCTCCACTTT. The encoded protein is CASTQQGNNSPLHF.

The chain combines TRBV7-2 with TRBJ1-6; the D gene is possibly TRBD1 (5 bases). The CDR3 contains 15 residues. Germline V gives CDR1 SGHTA, CDR2 FQGNSA. The V end was cut by 5 bases, the J end by 5 bases, with 13 bases between. CDR3 loop: CASSPVGGNNSPLHF. DNA of the CDR3: TGTGCCAGCAGCCCAGTGGGGGGGAATAATTCACCCCTCCACTTT.

The rearrangement joins TRBV2 to TRBJ2-7; TRBD1 aligns across 7 bases. Germline V gene sequence: CDR1 SNHLY, CDR2 FYNNEI. The CDR3 totals 14 residues. V lost 7 bases and J lost 1; bases outside the gene matches: 7. The CDR3 nucleotides are TGTGCCAGCAAGAGTCAGGACAGGTCCTACGAGCAGTACTTC. Translating gives CASKSQDRSYEQYF. The whole variable domain, filled in from reference TRBV2 and TRBJ2-7, reads EPEVTQTPSHQVTQMGQEVILRCVPISNHLYFYWYRQILGQKVEFLVSFYNNEISEKSEIFDDQFSVERPDGSNFTLKIRSTKLEDSAMYFCASKSQDRSYEQYFGPGTRLTVT.

The chain joins TRBV6-1 to TRBJ2-7; tentatively, D is TRBD2 (6 bases). This CDR3 has 14 residues. V shed 4 bases and J shed 2 bases, with 12 bases lying between them. Germline V gene data show CDR1 as MNHNS and CDR2 as SASEGT. CDR3 sequence (DNA): TGTGCCAGCAGTGTTCAGGAGGGAACCTACGAGCAGTACTTC. The encoded protein is CASSVQEGTYEQYF.

About this clone itself: Other DNA sequences in the sample encode the same CDR3. The chain carries TRBV19 and TRBJ2-6, with D tentatively TRBD2 (6 bases). V lost 5 bases and J 0 bases, leaving 8 bases between the germline ends. Germline V lookup: CDR1 LNHDA, CDR2 SQIVND (reference sequence). The CDR3 spans 15 residues. CDR3 amino acids: CASSGGSSGANVLTF. Here the CDR3 DNA reads TGTGCCAGTAGTGGAGGGAGCTCTGGGGCCAACGTCCTGACTTTC.

This chain links TRBV7-9 with TRBJ2-3, with 7 bases that match TRBD1. Germline trimming cut 5 bases from V and 4 bases from J; bases unmatched to any gene: 9. Looked up from germline, CDR1 is SEHNR and CDR2 is FQNEAQ (reference sequence). CDR3 length: 15 residues. The CDR3 coding sequence is TGTGCCAGCAGCAACAACCAGGGGGAAGCAGATACGCAGTATTTT. Protein: CASSNNQGEADTQYF.

The rearrangement uses TRBV7-2 and TRBJ1-2, with D perhaps TRBD1 (5 bases). V was pared by 5 bases and J by 4 bases, with 17 bases between. The CDR3 is 15 residues long. Germline V CDR1 and CDR2: SGHTA, FQGNSA. The CDR3 bases are TGTGCCAGCAGCCAGAGACCGGGACGGATCTATGGCTACACCTTC. It translates to CASSQRPGRIYGYTF.

Only one count was recorded for this clone. The rearrangement joins TRBV11-2 to TRBJ2-6; TRBD2 is a possible D gene (6 bases). Trimming removed 8 bases from V and 3 bases from J, with 20 bases in between. The CDR3 loop spans 17 amino acids. CDR1 and CDR2 (germline): SGHAT, FQNNGV. The CDR3 coding sequence is TGTGCCAGCGATCTGGGCTCGTGGGGGGATGGGGCCAACGTCCTGACTTTC. Protein product: CASDLGSWGDGANVLTF.

The CDR3, as DNA: TGTGCCTGGAGAGAACAGGGGGCGAATTCACCCCTCCACTTT. This sequence encodes CAWREQGANSPLHF. The genes are TRBV30 and TRBJ1-6, with 9 bases fitting TRBD1. The CDR3 loop spans 14 amino acids. With 3 bases clipped from V and 7 bases from J, the junction kept 4 bases outside the gene matches. Germline V gene data show CDR1 as GTSNPN and CDR2 as SVGIG (reference sequence).

The V gene is TRBV28, the J gene TRBJ1-2, with D tentatively TRBD1 (5 bases). The ends were cut back, 5 bases at V and 8 bases at J, with 12 bases in the middle. The CDR3 covers 12 residues. The germline V gene encodes CDR1 MDHEN and CDR2 SYDVKM. This CDR3 is CASSPTSGGYTF. Written as DNA, the CDR3 is TGTGCCAGCAGTCCGACATCAGGGGGCTACACCTTC.

The chain joins TRBV14 to TRBJ1-3, with D possibly being TRBD1 (6 bases). The CDR3 length is 17 residues. V dropped 4 bases and J dropped 3 bases, with 19 bases sitting between them. Germline V gene lookup returns CDR1 SGHDN and CDR2 FVKESK. The CDR3 sequence: CASSLPGVDVYGNTIYF. DNA for the CDR3: TGTGCCAGCAGCCTACCAGGGGTGGACGTCTATGGAAACACCATATATTTT. The variable domain in full, with the rest retrieved from reference TRBV14 and TRBJ1-3, is EAGVTQFPSHSVIEKGQTVTLRCDPISGHDNLYWYRRVMGKEIKFLLHFVKESKQDESGMPNNRFLAERTGGTYSTLKVQPAELEDSGVYFCASSLPGVDVYGNTIYFGEGSWLTVV.

The CDR3: CAWSEGQTQYF. DNA for the CDR3: TGTGCCTGGAGTGAGGGCCAGACCCAGTACTTC. The genes are TRBV30 and TRBJ2-5, with D uncertain. This CDR3 is built from 11 residues. From germline, CDR1 is GTSNPN and CDR2 SVGIG (reference sequence). Trimming removed 1 base at V and 6 bases at J, with 6 bases between.

The V gene is TRBV14, the J gene TRBJ2-2, with no clear D. Trimming shortened V by 3 bases and J by 9 bases, and 5 bases separated the two germline ends. The CDR3 consists of 11 residues. The germline V gene has CDR1 SGHDN and CDR2 FVKESK. CDR3 protein: CASSHQRELFF. In DNA form, the CDR3 reads TGTGCCAGCAGCCACCAACGGGAGCTGTTTTTT.

About this clone itself: A much bigger clone sits one base away, suggesting this may be a read error. The genes are TRBV14 and TRBJ2-3, with no clear D. Germline loops: CDR1 SGHDN, CDR2 FVKESK. The CDR3 is made up of 12 amino acids. The V and J ends lost 4 bases and 2 bases respectively, with 4 bases between them. CDR3 in amino acids: CASSLYTDTQYF. Here the CDR3 DNA reads TGTGCCAGCAGCCTCTACACAGATACGCAGTATTTT.

V usage is TRBV20-1 and J usage is TRBJ1-4; the D gene is possibly TRBD1 (5 bases). Germline CDR1 DFQATT, CDR2 SNEGSKA (reference sequence). The germline V and J ends were trimmed by 3 bases and 7 bases, with 6 bases remaining between them. This CDR3 is built from 11 residues. DNA for the CDR3: TGCAGTGCTAGGGGGGTTGAAAAACTGTTTTTT. Encoded protein: CSARGVEKLFF.

DNA of the CDR3: TGTGCCAGCGCCCCGGGGGGCGCGAGTCAGCCCCAGCATTTT. Protein sequence: CASAPGGASQPQHF. The V call is TRBV28, the J call TRBJ1-5; possibly TRBD1 for D (6 bases). The CDR3 is 14 amino acids. The ends were cut back, 8 bases at V and 6 bases at J, with 17 bases in the middle. Per germline, CDR1 MDHEN and CDR2 SYDVKM.